This T cell receptor (beta chain) was sequenced during a study of shared clonotypes between healthy human individuals. Study-wide points: Clonotype sharing among donors, it was expected, would be affected by sequencing depth.

Concerning this clone itself: Its specificity is unknown.

The assay was immunoSEQ multiplex PCR, and TCRdb's table has in-frame clones only and misses some. Found here are around 700,000 clones, approximately 79% of them singletons; the top ten hold about 1.8%. V shed 3 bases and J 5 bases; nucleotides not matched to a gene: 3. Germline loops: CDR1 MGHDK, CDR2 SYGVNS. CDR3 length: 14 residues. The sequenced sample consisted of memory CD4+ T cells sorted from blood. Subset described: CD45RA-negative fraction. The rearrangement links TRBV25-1 to TRBJ2-2; TRBD1 matches at 7 bases. The source is a woman in her 30s in good health. The CDR3 spells CASSEPRGTGELFF. Written as DNA, the CDR3 is TGTGCCAGCAGTGAGCCCAGGGGGACCGGGGAGCTGTTTTTT.